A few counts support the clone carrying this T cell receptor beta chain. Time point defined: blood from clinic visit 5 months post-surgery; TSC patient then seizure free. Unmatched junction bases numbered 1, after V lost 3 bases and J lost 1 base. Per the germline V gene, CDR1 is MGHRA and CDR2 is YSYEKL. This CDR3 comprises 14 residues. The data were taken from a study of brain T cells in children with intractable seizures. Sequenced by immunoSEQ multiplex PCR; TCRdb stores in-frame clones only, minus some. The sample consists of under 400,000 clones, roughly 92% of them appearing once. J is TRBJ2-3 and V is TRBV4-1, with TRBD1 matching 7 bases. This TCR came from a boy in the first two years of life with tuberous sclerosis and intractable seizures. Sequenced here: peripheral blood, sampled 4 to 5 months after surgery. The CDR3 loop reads CASSHGQGTDTQYF. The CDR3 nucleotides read TGCGCCAGCAGCCATGGACAGGGCACAGATACGCAGTATTTT.